Described below is a single T cell receptor (beta chain) sequence and its context. A read error may account for a junction end that differs from germline. This sample was taken from a study of cytomegalovirus exposure and HLA in healthy donors. PCR primers comprised 60 Vbeta and 13 Jbeta primers. Generated by immunoSEQ multiplex PCR, the TCRdb table keeps only in-frame clones and is missing some. The data hold some 87,000 clones, with about three quarters observed a single time. The CDR3 is 13 residues long. Germline V gene data show CDR1 as ENHRY and CDR2 as SYGVKD. Sequencing used PBMCs. This rearrangement joins TRBV10-3 to TRBJ1-2, with D perhaps TRBD1 (6 bases). The receptor's source is a man over 45 in good health and CMV-seropositive. CDR3 nucleotide sequence: TGTGCCACCGAATCAACAGGGACCTATGGCTACCCCTTC. Translating it yields CATESTGTYGYPF.